The rows below give T cell receptor beta chains drawn from one sample of a study of blood T cell repertoires in COVID-19. Data came from immunoSEQ multiplex PCR; TCRdb stores just in-frame clones and leaves some out. Of more than 200,000 clones listed, around 82% were seen once; the top ten hold nearly 5%. Specimen: peripheral blood. The source is a woman older than 75 with active or convalescent COVID-19. The CDR3 runs from the conserved cysteine through the conserved F or W. Fields, in order: V gene, J gene, clone size, D gene, CDR3 protein, CDR3 DNA. The D gene is left open where the match is weak. Some rows have no size entry. The others give once, few or many, or a class for an expanded clone.

TRBV7-2	TRBJ2-7	few	NA	CASSFGLYEQYF	TGTGCCAGCAGCTTCGGACTCTACGAGCAGTACTTC
TRBV23-1	TRBJ1-3	NA	TRBD1	CASSPGGGNTIYF	TGCGCCAGCAGTCCAGGGGGCGGAAACACCATATATTTT
TRBV5-4	TRBJ1-3	NA	TRBD1	CASSLQGIGNTIYF	TGTGCCAGCAGTTTACAGGGGATTGGAAACACCATATATTTT
TRBV2	TRBJ2-2	NA	NA	CASSRASSQLFF	TGTGCCAGCAGCAGGGCTTCATCCCAGCTGTTTTTT
TRBV28	TRBJ1-2	NA	TRBD1	CASMTGGAGGYTF	TGTGCCAGCATGACAGGGGGCGCGGGTGGCTACACCTTC
TRBV18	TRBJ1-4	few	TRBD1	CASTYGQGATNEKLFF	TGTGCCAGCACTTACGGACAGGGAGCAACTAATGAAAAACTGTTTTTT
TRBV28	TRBJ2-5	NA	NA	CASSSRLKETQYF	TGTGCCAGCAGTAGCCGATTAAAAGAGACCCAGTACTTC
TRBV6-5	TRBJ1-6	NA	TRBD1	CASRGDRSYNSPLHF	TGTGCCAGCAGAGGGGACAGGAGCTATAATTCACCCCTCCACTTT
TRBV18	TRBJ1-2	NA	NA	CASSPGGLYGYTF	TGTGCCAGCTCACCGGGGGGACTATATGGCTACACCTTC
TRBV5-1	TRBJ2-4	NA	NA	CASSFRSAAKNIQYF	TGCGCCAGCAGCTTCCGATCAGCGGCCAAAAACATTCAGTACTTC
TRBV6-5	TRBJ1-4	NA	TRBD1	CASSRQGFDEKLFF	TGTGCCAGCAGCCGACAGGGGTTTGATGAAAAACTGTTTTTT
TRBV9	TRBJ2-3	NA	TRBD2	CASSVSGGTDTQYF	TGTGCCAGCAGCGTTAGCGGGGGCACAGATACGCAGTATTTT
TRBV4-1	TRBJ1-2	NA	NA	CASSQDPVAGFNYGYTF	TGCGCCAGCAGCCAAGATCCCGTGGCGGGGTTTAACTATGGCTACACCTTC
TRBV27	TRBJ2-7	NA	NA	CASRIDRFYEQYF	TGTGCCAGCAGGATCGACAGGTTCTACGAGCAGTACTTC
TRBV3-1/TRBV3-2	TRBJ2-7	few	TRBD1	CASSQGTVGSYEQYF	TGTGCCAGCAGCCAGGGGACAGTCGGTTCCTACGAGCAGTACTTC
TRBV5-1	TRBJ2-3	NA	NA	CASSETAGTDTQYF	TGCGCCAGCAGTGAGACGGCGGGCACAGATACGCAGTATTTT
TRBV11-2	TRBJ1-2	NA	NA	CASSPPGTVGAVGYTF	TGTGCCAGCAGCCCTCCCGGGACGGTGGGGGCTGTAGGCTACACCTTC
TRBV27	TRBJ1-6	NA	NA	CASSLVLGGYGDSPLHF	TGTGCCAGCAGTTTGGTATTGGGGGGGTATGGTGATTCACCCCTCCACTTT
TRBV4-2	TRBJ2-1	NA	NA	CASSQALSGGSNNEQFF	TGTGCCAGCAGCCAGGCCTTGTCAGGGGGGTCTAACAATGAGCAGTTCTTC
TRBV14	TRBJ2-5	once	TRBD2	CASSRVGGALETQYF	TGTGCCAGCAGCCGGGTCGGGGGGGCCCTGGAGACCCAGTACTTC
TRBV5-1	TRBJ1-1	many	NA	CASSLEILAGMNTEAFF	TGCGCCAGCAGCTTGGAAATATTGGCAGGGATGAACACTGAAGCTTTCTTT
TRBV19	TRBJ2-1	NA	NA	CASSSNRGGYNEQFF	TGTGCCAGTAGTAGCAACAGGGGGGGATACAATGAGCAGTTCTTC
TRBV11-2	TRBJ2-3	NA	TRBD2	CASSPGLAGVTQYF	TGTGCCAGCAGCCCGGGACTAGCGGGAGTTACGCAGTATTTT
TRBV2	TRBJ1-3	few	TRBD1	CASRGTDSGNTIYF	TGTGCCAGCAGAGGGACAGACTCTGGAAACACCATATATTTT
TRBV10-3	TRBJ2-1	NA	NA	CAISQQGNEQFF	TGTGCCATCAGCCAACAGGGAAATGAGCAGTTCTTC
TRBV28	TRBJ2-7	once	NA	CASSYTQGGRNEQYF	TGTGCCAGCAGTTATACCCAGGGAGGAAGGAACGAGCAGTACTTC
TRBV4-1	TRBJ2-7	NA	TRBD1	CASRETGGIGEQYF	TGCGCCAGCAGAGAGACAGGGGGGATCGGCGAGCAGTACTTC
TRBV18	TRBJ1-2	NA	NA	CASSPPQGVYYGYTF	TGTGCCAGCTCACCCCCCCAGGGCGTATACTATGGCTACACCTTC
TRBV5-6	TRBJ1-2	many	TRBD1	CASSLTGGAAGYTF	TGTGCCAGCAGCTTGACAGGGGGCGCGGCAGGCTACACCTTC
TRBV28	TRBJ1-6	few	NA	CASSPFPGYNSPLHF	TGTGCCAGCAGTCCTTTCCCAGGGTACAATTCACCCCTCCACTTT
TRBV9	TRBJ1-3	NA	TRBD1	CASSLQGHSGNTIYF	TGTGCCAGCAGCCTACAGGGGCACTCTGGAAACACCATATATTTT
TRBV28	TRBJ2-2	NA	NA	CASRAQGSGELFF	TGTGCCAGCAGGGCCCAGGGGTCCGGGGAGCTGTTTTTT
TRBV18	TRBJ1-2	NA	TRBD1	CASSQGQGARDYTF	TGTGCCAGCTCTCAAGGACAGGGGGCGCGTGACTACACCTTC
TRBV3-1/TRBV3-2	TRBJ1-3	NA	NA	CASSQGYSGNTIYF	TGTGCCAGCAGCCAAGGCTACTCTGGAAACACCATATATTTT
TRBV5-4	TRBJ1-2	NA	NA	CASRRFGGNYGYTF	TGTGCCAGCAGAAGGTTCGGCGGTAACTATGGCTACACCTTC
TRBV10-3	TRBJ1-5	NA	NA	CAISLSCLAPINEHF	TGTGCCATCAGTTTGTCTTGTCTGGCCCCAATTAATGAGCATTTT
TRBV28	TRBJ1-2	NA	TRBD1	CASSLAGTGGHGYTF	TGTGCCAGCAGTTTAGCCGGGACAGGGGGTCATGGCTACACCTTC
TRBV6-4	TRBJ2-1	NA	NA	CASSDSLADEQFF	TGTGCCAGCAGTGACTCGCTGGCGGATGAGCAGTTCTTC
TRBV19	TRBJ1-6	NA	NA	CASSAGARRNSPLHF	TGTGCCAGTAGTGCGGGGGCGAGGAGGAATTCACCCCTCCACTTT
TRBV3-1/TRBV3-2	TRBJ2-3	NA	NA	CASSPRQGTDTQYF	TGTGCCAGCAGCCCGAGACAGGGCACAGATACGCAGTATTTT
TRBV5-1	TRBJ2-1	NA	NA	CASSEIGDLYNEQFF	TGCGCCAGCAGCGAGATCGGAGATTTGTACAATGAGCAGTTCTTC
TRBV6-5	TRBJ2-1	NA	TRBD2	CASSYLRGSWEQFF	TGTGCCAGCAGTTACTTGCGGGGGAGTTGGGAGCAGTTCTTC
TRBV11-2	TRBJ2-1	NA	TRBD2	CASSLGRLAGDYNEQFF	TGTGCCAGCAGCTTAGGGCGACTAGCGGGAGACTACAATGAGCAGTTCTTC
TRBV7-6	TRBJ1-3	NA	TRBD1	CASSLVAQGGNTIYF	TGTGCCAGCAGCTTAGTTGCCCAGGGGGGTAACACCATATATTTT
TRBV24-1	TRBJ1-2	once	NA	CATSDSQGRTNYGYTF	TGTGCCACCAGTGATTCACAGGGAAGAACTAACTATGGCTACACCTTC
TRBV7-9	TRBJ2-7	NA	NA	CASSDGNGLGEQYF	TGTGCCAGCAGCGACGGGAATGGCCTGGGGGAGCAGTACTTC